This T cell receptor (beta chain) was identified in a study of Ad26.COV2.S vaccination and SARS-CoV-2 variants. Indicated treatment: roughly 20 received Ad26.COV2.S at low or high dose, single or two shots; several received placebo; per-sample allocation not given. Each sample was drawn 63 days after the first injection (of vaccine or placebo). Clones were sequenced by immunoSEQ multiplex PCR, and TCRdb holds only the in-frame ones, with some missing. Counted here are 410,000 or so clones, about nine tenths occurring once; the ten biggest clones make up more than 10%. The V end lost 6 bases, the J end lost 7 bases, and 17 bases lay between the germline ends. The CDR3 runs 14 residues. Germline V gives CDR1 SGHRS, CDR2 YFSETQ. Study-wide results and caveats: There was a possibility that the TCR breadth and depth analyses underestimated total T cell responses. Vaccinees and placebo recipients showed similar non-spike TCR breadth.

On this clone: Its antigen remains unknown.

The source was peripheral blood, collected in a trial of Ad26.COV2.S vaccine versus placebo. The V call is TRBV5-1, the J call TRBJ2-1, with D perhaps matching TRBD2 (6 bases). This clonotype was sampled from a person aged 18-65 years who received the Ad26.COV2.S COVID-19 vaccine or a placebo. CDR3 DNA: TGCGCCAGCACCCAAGCGGGTGGGGAAAATGAGCAGTTCTTC. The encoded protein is CASTQAGGENEQFF. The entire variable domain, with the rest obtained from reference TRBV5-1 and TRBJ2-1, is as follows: KAGVTQTPRYLIKTRGQQVTLSCSPISGHRSVSWYQQTPGQGLQFLFEYFSETQRNKGNFPGRFSGRQFSNSRSEMNVSTLELGDSALYLCASTQAGGENEQFFGPGTRLTVL.